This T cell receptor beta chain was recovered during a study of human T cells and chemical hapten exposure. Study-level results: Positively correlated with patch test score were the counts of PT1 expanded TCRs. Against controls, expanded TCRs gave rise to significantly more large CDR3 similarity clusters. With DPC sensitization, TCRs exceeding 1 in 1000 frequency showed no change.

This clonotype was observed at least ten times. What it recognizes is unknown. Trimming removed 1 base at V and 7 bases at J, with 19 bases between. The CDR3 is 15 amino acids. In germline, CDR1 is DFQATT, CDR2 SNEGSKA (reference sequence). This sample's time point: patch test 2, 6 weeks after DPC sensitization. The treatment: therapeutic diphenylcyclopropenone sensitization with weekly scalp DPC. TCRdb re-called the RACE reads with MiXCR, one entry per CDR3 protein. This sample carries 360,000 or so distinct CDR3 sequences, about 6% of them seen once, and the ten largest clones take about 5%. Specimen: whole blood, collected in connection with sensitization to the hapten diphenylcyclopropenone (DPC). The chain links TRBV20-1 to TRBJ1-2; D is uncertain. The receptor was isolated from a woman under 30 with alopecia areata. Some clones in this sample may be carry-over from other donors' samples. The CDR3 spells CSARVRGGTFGGYTF. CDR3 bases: TGCAGTGCTAGAGTTCGTGGCGGCACATTCGGTGGCTACACCTTC.